This T cell receptor beta chain was sequenced in a study of T-cell reconstitution after alpha-beta-depleted transplantation in children. This clonotype was seen repeatedly, ten times or more. V was clipped by 5 bases and J by 5 bases, with 16 bases between them. Looked up from germline, CDR1 is SQVTM and CDR2 is ANQGSEA. CDR3 length equals 14 residues. The library targeted TCRbeta and was prepared with unique molecular identifiers. From the PCR reads, TCRdb called clonotypes with MiXCR, one entry per CDR3 protein. Here the sample spans around 450,000 distinct CDR3 sequences, approximately 10% being singletons.

This TCR was recovered from a child younger than 10 with inherited bone marrow failure, due to receive a stem cell transplant. The V gene is TRBV29-1, the J gene TRBJ2-1; weak D call: TRBD1 (6 bases). This sample comprised PBMCs, obtained before TCRalphabeta/CD19-depleted stem cell transplant. CDR3 DNA: TGCAGCGTTTCGACAGGTATTATCCACAATGAGCAGTTCTTC. Its protein is CSVSTGIIHNEQFF.